Included here is one T cell receptor (beta chain) sequence, with context. This sample stems from a study of T-cell reconstitution after alpha-beta-depleted transplantation in children. Germline CDR1 is PRHDT and CDR2 is FYEKMQ (reference sequence). CDR3 size: 14 residues. The V end was cut by 3 bases, the J end by 5 bases, with 13 bases between. For TCRbeta, the library was prepared with unique molecular identifiers. TCRdb re-analysed the PCR reads in MiXCR, keeping a single row per CDR3 protein. The table shows approximately 400,000 distinct CDR3 sequences, with roughly a tenth occurring only once. The sample here was PBMCs from the stem cell graft donor, taken from the stem cell graft. This TCR came from a human donor who donated a stem cell graft to a child with acute myeloid leukemia. J is TRBJ1-2 and V is TRBV13; D perhaps matches TRBD1 (6 bases). CDR3 sequence: CASSFGGGRYGYTF. The CDR3 coding sequence is TGTGCCAGCAGCTTTGGGGGCGGCCGGTATGGCTACACCTTC.